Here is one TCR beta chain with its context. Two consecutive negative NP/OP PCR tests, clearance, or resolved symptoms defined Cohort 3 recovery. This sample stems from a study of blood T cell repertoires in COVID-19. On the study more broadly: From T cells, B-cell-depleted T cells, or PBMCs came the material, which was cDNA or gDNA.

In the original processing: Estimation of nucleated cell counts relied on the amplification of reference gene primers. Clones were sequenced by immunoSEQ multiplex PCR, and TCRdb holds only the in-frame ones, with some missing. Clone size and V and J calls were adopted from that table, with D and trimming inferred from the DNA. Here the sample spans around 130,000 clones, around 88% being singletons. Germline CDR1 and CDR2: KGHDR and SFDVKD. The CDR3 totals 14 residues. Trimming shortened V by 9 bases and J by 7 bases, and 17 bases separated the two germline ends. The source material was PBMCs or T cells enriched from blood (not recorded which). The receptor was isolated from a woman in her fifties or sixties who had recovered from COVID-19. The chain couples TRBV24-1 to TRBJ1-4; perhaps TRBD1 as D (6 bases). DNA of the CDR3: TGTGCCACCCACAGGGTGAGGGGTTCTGAAAAACTGTTTTTT. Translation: CATHRVRGSEKLFF.